This T cell receptor beta chain was identified in a study of CD8+CD57+ T cells in acquired aplastic anemia (dated by TCRdb to the late 2010s). With respect to the entire study: A mean of about 3.2 ug of DNA, ranging from about 0.2 to 27.4 ug, was extracted from sorted CD4+ and CD8+ cells. A CD8+CD57+ expansion meant a frequency higher than the mean frequency seen in healthy subjects.

Flow cytometry had shown CD8+CD57+ cell expansion in the patients selected for sequencing. Every patient had severe acquired aplastic anemia, diagnosed using the International Study of Aplastic Anemia and Agranulocytosis and Camitta criteria. No therapy had been received by the patients at the time of blood sampling. The study deep-sequenced TCR repertoires of sorted CD4+ and CD8+ blood T cells from severe aplastic anemia patients and healthy subjects. Patients were enrolled in the USA under clinicaltrials.gov protocols 00001620, 01623167, 00001397, 00071045, 00081523 and 00961064. Ficoll-Paque density gradient centrifugation was used to isolate peripheral blood mononuclear cells. Before DNA was extracted, CD4+ and CD8+ T cells were sorted using either FACS or magnetic beads. The CDR3, cysteine through phenylalanine, is 17 amino acids long. Just the 51-base CDR3 DNA is kept, in frame starting at base 1. The germline V gene gives CDR1 as SGHAT and CDR2 as FQNNGV. V loses 4 bases at its end and J loses 4 bases; junction bases beyond the gene matches: 6.

Profiling of TCR beta VDJ combinations and CDR3 sequences used genomic DNA as the template. An Illumina HiSeq 2000 was used for TCR repertoire sequencing. The original methods were these. TRBV/TRBJ rearrangement plots, CDR3 size and DJ length profiles, and Simpson's diversity index were used to evaluate the repertoires. The immunodominant clone was defined as the most abundant DNA sequence in deep sequencing data. CDR3 amino acid sequences were screened for sharing across subjects and compared with published repertoires and the VDJdb database. Clones were called with MiXCR by TCRdb after fastp trimmed the public reads at Q25, and only in-frame beta chains were retained. A single entry per CDR3 protein holds the most common genes and DNA from its merged rows. Clone size and V and J calls follow TCRdb, not the original study. Counted in this sample were under 500,000 distinct CDR3 sequences; less than 35% of them appeared once. Of the sample, less than 0.85% is held by the ten largest clones.

Overall study outcomes, separate from this receptor: Roughly 29 CD8+ CDR3 sequences were found to be shared between patients and controls, but these sequences appeared to be highly expressed in patients and within the immunodominant clones of the patients. No significant difference in CD8+ Simpson's diversity was found between patients and healthy controls (P=0.060).

For this clonotype: No cognate antigen has been identified for it. Nothing much larger sits one base from this clone, and base qualities are not available.

This sequence was found in a human donor with aplastic anemia. Sequencing was done on a sample of sorted CD4+, CD8+, or CD8+CD57+ T cells (not recorded which) from PBMCs. The chain uses TRBV11-2 and TRBJ2-1; a stretch of 14 junction bases matches TRBD2. The bases read TGTGCCAGCAGCTATCGTGGGACTAGCGGGGGATACAATGAGCAGTTCTTC. Its translation reads: CASSYRGTSGGYNEQFF.